This T cell receptor (beta chain) was retrieved from a study of T-cell memory formation after mild COVID-19. One entry per CDR3 protein results from TCRdb running MiXCR on the 5' RACE reads. The table records roughly 110,000 distinct CDR3 sequences, approximately 15% of them present only once. Looked up from germline, CDR1 is MNHEY and CDR2 is SVGEGT. The V end lost 2 bases, the J end lost 6 bases, and 6 bases lay between the germline ends. The CDR3 consists of 12 residues. The chain carries TRBV6-2 or TRBV6-3 and TRBJ2-3, with D unresolved. This receptor was taken from a man aged 18 to 30 who had mild COVID-19 (a few samples of this study predate the infection). Cell type and time point are not known. Input material: PBMCs or a T cell subset sorted from them (not recorded which). CDR3 nucleotide sequence: TGTGCCAGCAGTTACCCGGAGGATACGCAGTATTTT. Its protein is CASSYPEDTQYF.